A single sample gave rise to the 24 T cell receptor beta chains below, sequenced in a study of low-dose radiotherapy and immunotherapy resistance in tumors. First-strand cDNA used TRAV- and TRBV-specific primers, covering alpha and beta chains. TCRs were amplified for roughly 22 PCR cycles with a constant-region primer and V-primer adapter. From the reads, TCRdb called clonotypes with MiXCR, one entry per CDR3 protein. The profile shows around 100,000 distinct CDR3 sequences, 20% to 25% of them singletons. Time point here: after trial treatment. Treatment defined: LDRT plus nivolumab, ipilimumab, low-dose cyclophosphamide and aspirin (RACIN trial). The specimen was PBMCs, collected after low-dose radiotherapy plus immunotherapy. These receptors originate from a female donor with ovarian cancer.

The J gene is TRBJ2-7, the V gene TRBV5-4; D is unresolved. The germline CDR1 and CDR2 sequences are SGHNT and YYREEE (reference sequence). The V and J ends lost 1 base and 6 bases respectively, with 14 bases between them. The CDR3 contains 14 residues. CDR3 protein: CASSLLDNLSEQYF. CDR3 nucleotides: TGTGCCAGCAGCTTGCTGGATAACTTGAGCGAGCAGTACTTC. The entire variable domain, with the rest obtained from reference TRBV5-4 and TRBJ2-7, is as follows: ETGVTQSPTHLIKTRGQQVTLRCSSQSGHNTVSWYQQALGQGPQFIFQYYREEENGRGNFPPRFSGLQFPNYSSELNVNALELDDSALYLCASSLLDNLSEQYFGPGTRLTVT.

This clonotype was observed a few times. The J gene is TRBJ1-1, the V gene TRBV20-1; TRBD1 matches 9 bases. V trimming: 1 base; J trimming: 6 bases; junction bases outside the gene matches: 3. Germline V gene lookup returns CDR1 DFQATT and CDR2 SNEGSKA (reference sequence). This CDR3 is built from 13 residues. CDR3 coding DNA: TGCAGTGCTAGAGGGGGACAGGGCCCTGAAGCTTTCTTT. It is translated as CSARGGQGPEAFF.

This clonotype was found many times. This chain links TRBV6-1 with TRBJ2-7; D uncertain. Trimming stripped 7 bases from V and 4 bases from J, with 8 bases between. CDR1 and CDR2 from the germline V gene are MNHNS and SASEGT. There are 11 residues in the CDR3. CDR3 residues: CASTEEYEQYF. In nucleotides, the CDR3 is TGTGCCAGCACCGAGGAGTACGAGCAGTACTTC.

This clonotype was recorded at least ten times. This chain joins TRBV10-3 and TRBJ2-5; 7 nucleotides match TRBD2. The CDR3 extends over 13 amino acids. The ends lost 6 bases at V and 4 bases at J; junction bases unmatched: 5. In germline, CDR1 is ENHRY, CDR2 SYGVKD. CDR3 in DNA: TGTGCCATCAGCTCCACTAGCGCAGAGACCCAGTACTTC. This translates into CAISSTSAETQYF.

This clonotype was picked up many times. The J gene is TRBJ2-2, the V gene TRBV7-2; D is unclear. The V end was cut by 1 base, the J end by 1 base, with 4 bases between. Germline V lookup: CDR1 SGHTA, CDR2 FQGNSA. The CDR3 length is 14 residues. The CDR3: CASSLVWNTGELFF. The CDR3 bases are TGTGCCAGCAGCTTAGTCTGGAACACCGGGGAGCTGTTTTTT.

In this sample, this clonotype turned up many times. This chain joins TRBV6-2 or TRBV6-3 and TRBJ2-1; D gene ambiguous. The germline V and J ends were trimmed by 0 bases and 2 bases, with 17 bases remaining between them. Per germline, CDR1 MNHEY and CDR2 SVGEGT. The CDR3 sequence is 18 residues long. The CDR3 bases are TGTGCCAGCAGTTACTCTTCCTCTAGACCCTACGCCTACAATGAGCAGTTCTTC. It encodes CASSYSSSRPYAYNEQFF.

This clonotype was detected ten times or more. The CDR3 sequence is CASSYGGTYEQYF. The DNA for the CDR3 is TGCGCCAGCAGCTACGGGGGTACCTACGAGCAGTACTTC. The V and J genes are TRBV5-1 and TRBJ2-7; tentative D call: TRBD2 (6 bases). The V and J ends lost 3 bases and 2 bases respectively, with 9 bases between them. Germline CDR1 SGHRS, CDR2 YFSETQ. The CDR3 sequence is 13 residues long. Full variable domain (outside the CDR3, taken from reference TRBV5-1 and TRBJ2-7): KAGVTQTPRYLIKTRGQQVTLSCSPISGHRSVSWYQQTPGQGLQFLFEYFSETQRNKGNFPGRFSGRQFSNSRSEMNVSTLELGDSALYLCASSYGGTYEQYFGPGTRLTVT.

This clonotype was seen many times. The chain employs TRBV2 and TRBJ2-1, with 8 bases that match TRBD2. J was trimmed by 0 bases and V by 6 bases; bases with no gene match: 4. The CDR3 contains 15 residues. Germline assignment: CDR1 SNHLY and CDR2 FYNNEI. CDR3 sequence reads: CASRSGGSSYNEQFF. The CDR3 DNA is TGTGCCAGCAGAAGCGGGGGAAGCTCCTACAATGAGCAGTTCTTC.

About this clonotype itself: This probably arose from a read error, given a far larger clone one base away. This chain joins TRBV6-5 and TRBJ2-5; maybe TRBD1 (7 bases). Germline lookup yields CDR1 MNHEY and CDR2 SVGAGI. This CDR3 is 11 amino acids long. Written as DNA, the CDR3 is TGTGCCTGCAGTACCAGGGGGGCCCAGTACTTC. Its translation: CACSTRGAQYF.

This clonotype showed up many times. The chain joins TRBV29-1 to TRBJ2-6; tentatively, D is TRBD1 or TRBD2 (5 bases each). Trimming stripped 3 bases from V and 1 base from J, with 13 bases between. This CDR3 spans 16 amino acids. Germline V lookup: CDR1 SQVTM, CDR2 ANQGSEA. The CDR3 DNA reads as TGCAGCGTTGAGGGACGGGGAAGTTCTGGGGCCAACGTCCTGACTTTC. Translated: CSVEGRGSSGANVLTF.

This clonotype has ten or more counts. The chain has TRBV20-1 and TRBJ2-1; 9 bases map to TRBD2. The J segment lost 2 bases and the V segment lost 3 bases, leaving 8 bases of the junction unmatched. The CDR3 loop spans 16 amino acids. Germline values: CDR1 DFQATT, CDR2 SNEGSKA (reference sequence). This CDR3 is CSASPGLAGTYNEQFF. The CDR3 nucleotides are TGCAGTGCTAGTCCCGGGCTAGCGGGAACCTACAATGAGCAGTTCTTC.

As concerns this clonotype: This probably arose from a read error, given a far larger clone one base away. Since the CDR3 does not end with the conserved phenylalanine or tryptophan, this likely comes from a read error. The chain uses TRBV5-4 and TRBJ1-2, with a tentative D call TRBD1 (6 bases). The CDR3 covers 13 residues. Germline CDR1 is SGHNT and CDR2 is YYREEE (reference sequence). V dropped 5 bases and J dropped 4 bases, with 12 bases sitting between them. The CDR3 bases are TGTGCCAGCAGTTTAGGGACACCCTATGGCTACACCATC. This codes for CASSLGTPYGYTI.

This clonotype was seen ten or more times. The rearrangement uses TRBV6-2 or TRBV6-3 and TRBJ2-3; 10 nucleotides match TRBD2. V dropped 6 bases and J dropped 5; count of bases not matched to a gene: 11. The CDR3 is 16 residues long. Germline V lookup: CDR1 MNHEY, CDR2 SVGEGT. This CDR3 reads CASSTPLAGRGDTQYF. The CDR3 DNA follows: TGTGCCAGCAGCACCCCACTAGCGGGGCGGGGAGATACGCAGTATTTT.

Written as DNA, the CDR3 is TGTGCCAGCAGCTTAGGGCTGGGTATTGAGCAGTACTTC. Amino acid sequence: CASSLGLGIEQYF. The chain is built from TRBV7-2 and TRBJ2-7; no definite D call. This CDR3 comprises 13 residues. CDR1 is SGHTA and CDR2 is FQGNSA in the germline V gene. The V and J ends lost 1 base and 7 bases respectively, with 11 bases between them.

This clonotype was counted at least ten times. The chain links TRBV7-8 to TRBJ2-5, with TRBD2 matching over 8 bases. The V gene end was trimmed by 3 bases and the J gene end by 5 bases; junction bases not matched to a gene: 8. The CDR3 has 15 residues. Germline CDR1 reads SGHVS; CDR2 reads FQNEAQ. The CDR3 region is CASSLYTSGRETQYF. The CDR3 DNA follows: TGTGCCAGCAGCTTGTATACTAGCGGCCGTGAGACCCAGTACTTC. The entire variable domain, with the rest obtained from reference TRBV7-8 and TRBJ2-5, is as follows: GAGVSQSPRYKVAKRGQDVALRCDPISGHVSLFWYQQALGQGPEFLTYFQNEAQLDKSGLPSDRFFAERPEGSVSTLKIQRTQQEDSAVYLCASSLYTSGRETQYFGPGTRLLVL.

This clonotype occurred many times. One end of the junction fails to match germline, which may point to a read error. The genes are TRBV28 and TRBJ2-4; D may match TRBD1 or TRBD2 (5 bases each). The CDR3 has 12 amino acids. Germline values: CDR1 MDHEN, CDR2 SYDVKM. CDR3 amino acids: CASIGSGHVADF. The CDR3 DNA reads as TGTGCCAGCATTGGATCGGGGCATGTTGCGGACTTC.

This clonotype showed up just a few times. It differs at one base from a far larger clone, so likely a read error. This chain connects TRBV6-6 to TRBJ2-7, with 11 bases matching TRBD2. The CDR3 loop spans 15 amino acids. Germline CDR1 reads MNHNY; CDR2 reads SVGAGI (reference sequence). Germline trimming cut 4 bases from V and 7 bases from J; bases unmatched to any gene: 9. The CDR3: CASSFIAGGLDEQYF. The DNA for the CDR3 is TGTGCCAGCAGTTTCATAGCGGGGGGGCTCGATGAGCAGTACTTC.

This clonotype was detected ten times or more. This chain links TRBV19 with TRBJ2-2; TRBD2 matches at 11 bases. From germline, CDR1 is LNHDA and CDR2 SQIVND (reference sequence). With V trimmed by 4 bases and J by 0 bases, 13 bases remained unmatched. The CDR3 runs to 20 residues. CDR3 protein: CASSTPKGLAGGSNTGELFF. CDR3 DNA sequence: TGTGCCAGTAGTACCCCCAAGGGGCTAGCGGGAGGTTCGAACACCGGGGAGCTGTTTTTT.

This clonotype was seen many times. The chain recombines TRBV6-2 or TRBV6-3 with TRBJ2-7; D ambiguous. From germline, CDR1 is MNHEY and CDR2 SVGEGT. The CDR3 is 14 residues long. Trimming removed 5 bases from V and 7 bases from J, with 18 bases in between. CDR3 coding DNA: TGTGCCAGCAGTGCAATCAATTTAGGAACGGAGCAGTACTTC. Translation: CASSAINLGTEQYF.

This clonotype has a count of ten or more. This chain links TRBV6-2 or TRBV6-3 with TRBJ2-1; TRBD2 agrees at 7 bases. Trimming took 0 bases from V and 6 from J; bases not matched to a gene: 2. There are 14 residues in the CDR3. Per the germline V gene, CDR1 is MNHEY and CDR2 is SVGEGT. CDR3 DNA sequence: TGTGCCAGCAGTTACTCCCGCGGGAGCAATGAGCAGTTCTTC. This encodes CASSYSRGSNEQFF.

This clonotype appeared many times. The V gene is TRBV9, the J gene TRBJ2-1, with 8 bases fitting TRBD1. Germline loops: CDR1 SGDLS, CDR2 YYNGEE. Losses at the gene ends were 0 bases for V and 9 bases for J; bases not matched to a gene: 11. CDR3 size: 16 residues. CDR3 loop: CASSVELGRGQGEQFF. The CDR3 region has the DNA TGTGCCAGCAGCGTAGAGCTGGGCAGGGGGCAGGGTGAGCAGTTCTTC.

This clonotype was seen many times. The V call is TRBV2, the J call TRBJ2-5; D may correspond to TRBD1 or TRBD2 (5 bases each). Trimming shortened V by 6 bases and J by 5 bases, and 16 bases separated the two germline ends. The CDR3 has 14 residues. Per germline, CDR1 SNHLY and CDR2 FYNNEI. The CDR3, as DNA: TGTGCCAGCAGAGGCCGGGGACGTCTGGAGACCCAGTACTTC. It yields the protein CASRGRGRLETQYF. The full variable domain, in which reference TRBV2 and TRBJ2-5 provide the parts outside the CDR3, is EPEVTQTPSHQVTQMGQEVILRCVPISNHLYFYWYRQILGQKVEFLVSFYNNEISEKSEIFDDQFSVERPDGSNFTLKIRSTKLEDSAMYFCASRGRGRLETQYFGPGTRLLVL.

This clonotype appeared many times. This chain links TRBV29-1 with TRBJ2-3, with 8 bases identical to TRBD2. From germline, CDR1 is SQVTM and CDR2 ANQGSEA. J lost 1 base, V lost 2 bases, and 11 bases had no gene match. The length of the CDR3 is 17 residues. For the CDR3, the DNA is TGCAGCGTTGAATGGGGCGGGGGGCCCCGGGGCACAGATACGCAGTATTTT. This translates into CSVEWGGGPRGTDTQYF.

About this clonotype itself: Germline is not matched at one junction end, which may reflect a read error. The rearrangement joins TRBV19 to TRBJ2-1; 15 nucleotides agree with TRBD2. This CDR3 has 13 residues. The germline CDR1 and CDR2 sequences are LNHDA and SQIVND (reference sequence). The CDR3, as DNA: TGTGCCAGTAGCTCCGGACTAGCGGGAGGGCCGTCCTTC. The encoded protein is CASSSGLAGGPSF.